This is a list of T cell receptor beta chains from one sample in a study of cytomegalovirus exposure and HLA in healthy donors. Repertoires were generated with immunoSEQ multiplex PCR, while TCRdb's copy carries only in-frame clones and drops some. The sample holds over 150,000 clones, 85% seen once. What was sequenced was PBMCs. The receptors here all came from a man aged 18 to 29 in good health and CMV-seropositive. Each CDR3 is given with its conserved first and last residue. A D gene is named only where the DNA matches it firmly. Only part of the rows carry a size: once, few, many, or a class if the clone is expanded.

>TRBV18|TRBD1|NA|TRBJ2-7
CASSRTGTGGPEQYF
TGTGCCAGCTCACGAACCGGGACAGGGGGCCCCGAGCAGTACTTC
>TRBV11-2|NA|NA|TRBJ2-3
CASSWDGGRTDTQYF
TGTGCCAGCAGCTGGGATGGGGGGAGAACAGATACGCAGTATTTT
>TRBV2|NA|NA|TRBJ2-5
CASNRVQETQYF
TGTGCCAGCAATCGGGTCCAAGAGACCCAGTACTTC
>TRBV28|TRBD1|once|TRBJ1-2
CASSLRTGGNYGYTF
TGTGCCAGCAGTCTACGGACAGGGGGAAACTATGGCTACACCTTC
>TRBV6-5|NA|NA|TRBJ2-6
CASSESSGANVLTF
TGTGCCAGCAGCGAGAGCTCTGGGGCCAACGTCCTGACTTTC
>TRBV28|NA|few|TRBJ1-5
CASSLSRNQPQHF
TGTGCCAGCAGTTTAAGTCGGAATCAGCCCCAGCATTTT
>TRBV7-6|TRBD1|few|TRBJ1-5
CASSLGQGSDQPQHF
TGTGCCAGCAGCTTGGGACAGGGATCAGATCAGCCCCAGCATTTT
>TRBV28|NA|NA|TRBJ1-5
CASSSPGQPQHF
TGTGCCAGCAGTTCACCCGGGCAGCCCCAGCATTTT
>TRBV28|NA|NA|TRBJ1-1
CASRGGLSTEAFF
TGTGCCAGCAGGGGTGGACTTTCCACTGAAGCTTTCTTT
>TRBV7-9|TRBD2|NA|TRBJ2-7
CASRPKDLAGDEQYF
TGTGCCAGCAGACCAAAGGATCTAGCGGGAGATGAGCAGTACTTC
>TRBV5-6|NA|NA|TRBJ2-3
CASTRIDRITDTQYF
TGTGCCAGCACCAGAATCGACAGGATCACAGATACGCAGTATTTT
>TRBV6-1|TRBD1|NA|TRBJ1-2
CASSAPTGGANYGYTF
TGTGCCAGCAGTGCACCGACAGGGGGTGCTAACTATGGCTACACCTTC
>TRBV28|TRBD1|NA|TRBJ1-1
CASSLRALGQGQNTEAFF
TGTGCCAGCAGTTTAAGGGCCCTAGGACAGGGACAGAACACTGAAGCTTTCTTT
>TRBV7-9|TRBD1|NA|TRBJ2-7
CASSPQGANYEQYF
TGTGCCAGCAGCCCGCAGGGGGCGAATTACGAGCAGTACTTC
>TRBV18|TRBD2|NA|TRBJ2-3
CASSPFEGLAGGPTDTQYF
TGTGCCAGCTCACCATTCGAGGGACTAGCGGGAGGGCCCACAGATACGCAGTATTTT
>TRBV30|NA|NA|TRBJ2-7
CAYDRGGNEQYF
TGTGCCTATGACAGGGGAGGGAACGAGCAGTACTTC
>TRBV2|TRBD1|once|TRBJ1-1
CASNGQGAGGAFF
TGTGCCAGCAATGGACAGGGGGCGGGTGGAGCTTTCTTT
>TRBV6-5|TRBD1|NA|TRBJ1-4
CATADRGNEKLFF
TGTGCCACTGCGGACAGGGGAAATGAAAAACTGTTTTTT
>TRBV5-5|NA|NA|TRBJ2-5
CASSPQTGKETQYF
TGTGCCAGCAGCCCGCAGACAGGAAAAGAGACCCAGTACTTC
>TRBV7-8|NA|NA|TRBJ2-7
CASSFSSYEQYF
TGTGCCAGCAGCTTCAGCTCCTACGAGCAGTACTTC
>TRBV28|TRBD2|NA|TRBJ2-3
CASSLETPGLAGDTQYF
TGTGCCAGCAGTTTAGAGACTCCCGGACTAGCGGGAGATACGCAGTATTTT
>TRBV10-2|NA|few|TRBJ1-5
CASSVGGEPQHF
TGCGCCAGCAGTGTCGGGGGGGAGCCCCAGCATTTT